A single sample is the source of the 31 T cell receptor beta chains below, sequenced in a study of T cells after yellow fever vaccination. Each CDR3 protein is one row after TCRdb ran MiXCR on the 5' RACE reads. The sample lists hundreds of thousands of distinct CDR3 sequences; approximately 12% were seen once. The starting material was PBMCs, obtained on the day of the yellow fever booster vaccination. The receptors shown here come from a young man who received the YFV17D yellow fever vaccine.

The chain combines TRBV4-1 with TRBJ2-1, with D perhaps TRBD1 (6 bases). Trimming pared 4 bases from V and 8 bases from J, leaving 15 bases between. The CDR3 consists of 14 residues. From germline, CDR1 is MGHRA and CDR2 YSYEKL. The CDR3 loop reads CASSPSYRVDEQFF. CDR3 DNA sequence: TGCGCCAGCAGCCCATCTTACAGGGTCGATGAGCAGTTCTTC.

In this sample, this clonotype turned up many times. This chain uses TRBV27 with TRBJ1-1; D uncertain. The V gene's germline CDR1 is MNHEY and CDR2 SMNVEV (reference sequence). V lost 3 bases and J 4 bases, leaving 12 bases between the germline ends. This CDR3 has 14 residues. The CDR3 loop is CASSLHRGATEAFF. The CDR3, as DNA: TGTGCCAGCAGTTTGCATAGAGGTGCCACTGAAGCTTTCTTT.

This clonotype was counted only a few times. The chain has TRBV4-2 and TRBJ1-6, with D hard to call. The CDR3 totals 15 residues. Looked up from germline, CDR1 is LGHNA and CDR2 is YNFKEQ. V lost 0 bases, J lost 6 bases, and 9 bases lay in between. CDR3 sequence (DNA): TGTGCCAGCAGCCAAGATGAGGCAGCTAATTCACCCCTCCACTTT. The encoded protein is CASSQDEAANSPLHF.

This clonotype was recorded at least ten times. CDR3 sequence reads: CSARRSGRDYGYTF. In DNA form, the CDR3 reads TGCAGTGCTAGGCGAAGCGGTCGAGACTATGGCTACACCTTC. The chain links TRBV20-1 to TRBJ1-2, with D unclear. The length of the CDR3 is 14 residues. Between the trimmed V and J ends, which lost 3 bases and 3 bases, there was a span of 14 bases. Looked up from germline, CDR1 is DFQATT and CDR2 is SNEGSKA (reference sequence).

The V gene is TRBV7-2, the J gene TRBJ2-7; perhaps TRBD2 as D (7 bases). This CDR3 comprises 17 residues. V lost 4 bases to trimming and J lost 3 bases, with 22 bases between them. CDR1 and CDR2 (germline): SGHTA, FQGNSA. The CDR3 loop reads CASSSGLGRGKVYEQYF. Written as DNA, the CDR3 is TGTGCCAGCAGCTCCGGACTAGGCAGGGGCAAGGTCTACGAGCAGTACTTC.

This clonotype has only a few counts. The chain couples TRBV18 to TRBJ2-7; D gene unclear. V shed 0 bases and J shed 6 bases, with 9 bases lying between them. CDR3 size: 13 residues. Germline CDR1 reads KGHSH; CDR2 reads LQKENI. CDR3 bases: TGTGCCAGCTCACCACCGGGCCCAGGCGAGCAGTACTTC. This sequence encodes CASSPPGPGEQYF.

The chain joins TRBV5-3 to TRBJ2-1; TRBD1 or TRBD2 may be the D gene (7 bases each). TRBV5-3 is labeled an ORF, and its function is uncertain. V was pared by 7 bases and J by 4 bases, with 39 bases between. The CDR3 has 22 residues. This chain's CDR3 is CARGGVDRAGQTYTWDYNEQFF. CDR3 sequence (DNA): TGTGCCAGAGGGGGGGTCGACCGGGCGGGACAGACATATACTTGGGATTACAATGAGCAGTTCTTC.

This clonotype occurred a few times. This chain connects TRBV20-1 to TRBJ2-5; 7 nucleotides match TRBD2. Germline V gene sequence: CDR1 DFQATT, CDR2 SNEGSKA (reference sequence). J was trimmed by 5 bases and V by 0 bases; bases with no gene match: 12. The CDR3 covers 16 residues. The CDR3 DNA is TGCAGTGCTAGAGATCGGGGCGGGAGAGTAGAGGAGACCCAGTACTTC. Its translation is CSARDRGGRVEETQYF.

This chain connects TRBV3-1 to TRBJ2-7, with D maybe TRBD2 (5 bases). The V end lost 3 bases, the J end lost 5 bases, and 17 bases lay between the germline ends. Germline lookup yields CDR1 LGHDT and CDR2 YNNKEL (reference sequence). This CDR3 spans 15 amino acids. The CDR3 loop reads CASSQSTGTGDEQYF. CDR3 sequence (DNA): TGTGCCAGCAGCCAGTCGACGGGAACCGGGGACGAGCAGTACTTC.

The genes are TRBV3-1 and TRBJ2-1; 9 bases fit TRBD2. This CDR3 contains 17 residues. V was clipped by 0 bases and J by 3 bases; unmatched bases: 6. Germline V gene lookup returns CDR1 LGHDT and CDR2 YNNKEL (reference sequence). The CDR3 protein is CASSQDLQAGGYNEQFF. CDR3 sequence (DNA): TGTGCCAGCAGCCAAGATCTACAAGCGGGAGGCTACAATGAGCAGTTCTTC.

The V and J genes are TRBV12-3 or TRBV12-4 and TRBJ1-4; unclear D gene. The CDR3 runs to 16 residues. Trimming removed 3 bases from V and 5 bases from J, with 16 bases in between. This CDR3 is CASSFRTASENEKLFF. CDR3 sequence (DNA): TGTGCCAGCAGTTTTCGGACCGCGTCGGAGAATGAAAAACTGTTTTTT.

This clonotype occurred a few times. The chain links TRBV12-3 or TRBV12-4 to TRBJ2-7, with a possible D match to TRBD1 (6 bases). CDR3 length: 15 amino acids. The germline V and J ends were trimmed by 5 bases and 3 bases, with 17 bases remaining between them. Here the CDR3 DNA reads TGTGCCAGCAGTCCACAGGGACGCGGTTTCTACGAGCAGTACTTC. Translating gives CASSPQGRGFYEQYF.

This clonotype has only a few counts. The J gene is TRBJ2-7, the V gene TRBV4-2; D not resolved. Germline V lookup: CDR1 LGHNA, CDR2 YNFKEQ. The CDR3 sequence is 15 residues long. The V end lost 0 bases, the J end lost 2 bases, and 11 bases lay between the germline ends. CDR3 region: CASSQDFNTPYEQYF. In nucleotides, the CDR3 is TGTGCCAGCAGCCAAGATTTCAACACCCCCTACGAGCAGTACTTC.

This clonotype was observed a handful of times. The CDR3 nucleotides read TGTGCCAGCAGACTAAGCGGGAGAGACTCCTACAATGAGCAGTTCTTC. Translated, it gives CASRLSGRDSYNEQFF. The V and J genes are TRBV3-1 and TRBJ2-1; 8 bases are shared with TRBD2. The germline V gene encodes CDR1 LGHDT and CDR2 YNNKEL (reference sequence). The CDR3 runs to 16 residues. J gave up 0 bases and V 6 bases, and 7 bases lay outside the gene matches.

J is TRBJ2-7 and V is TRBV12-3 or TRBV12-4, with 7 bases fitting TRBD2. Trimming removed 5 bases from V and 4 bases from J; junction bases left unmatched: 11. The CDR3 runs 15 residues. CDR3 sequence (DNA): TGTGCCAGCAGTCCTGCTGGGGGAGGGTCATACGAGCAGTACTTC. Translation gives CASSPAGGGSYEQYF.

CDR3 in amino acids: CSASIGNTGELFF. The CDR3, as DNA: TGCAGTGCTAGCATAGGGAACACCGGGGAGCTGTTTTTT. The rearrangement joins TRBV20-1 to TRBJ2-2, with unresolved D. Germline CDR1 and CDR2: DFQATT and SNEGSKA (reference sequence). This CDR3 has 13 amino acids. V was clipped by 3 bases and J by 1 base, with 6 bases between them.

V usage is TRBV5-5 and J usage is TRBJ2-1; unclear D gene. Germline CDR1 is SGHKS and CDR2 is YYEKEE (reference sequence). V was shortened by 1 base and J by 8 bases, with 13 bases between the two germline ends. The CDR3 contains 14 residues. This CDR3 reads CASSLRRAPHEQFF. The CDR3 coding sequence is TGTGCCAGCAGCTTGAGAAGAGCGCCCCATGAGCAGTTCTTC.

CDR3: CASSESERNTDTQYF. The CDR3 coding sequence is TGTGCCAGCAGCGAGTCGGAGCGGAACACAGATACGCAGTATTTT. J is TRBJ2-3 and V is TRBV2; a weak D match, TRBD2 (5 bases). CDR1 SNHLY and CDR2 FYNNEI come from the germline V gene. The CDR3 spans 15 residues. The germline V and J ends were trimmed by 6 bases and 2 bases, with 15 bases remaining between them.

This clonotype was counted ten times or more. The V and J genes are TRBV7-2 and TRBJ1-3, with 7 bases identical to TRBD1. Germline trimming cut 5 bases from V and 4 bases from J; bases unmatched to any gene: 5. The germline gives CDR1 SGHTA, CDR2 FQGNSA. The CDR3 extends over 14 amino acids. CDR3 sequence: CASSVHRGGNTIYF. In DNA form, the CDR3 reads TGTGCCAGCAGCGTCCACAGGGGCGGAAACACCATATATTTT.

The chain joins TRBV12-3 or TRBV12-4 to TRBJ1-5; D might be TRBD1 (5 bases). With 3 bases removed from V and 8 bases from J, the gap between germline ends came to 11 bases. This CDR3 is 13 amino acids long. The CDR3 coding sequence is TGTGCCAGCAGTTTTGCAGGGACGGAGCCCCAGCATTTT. Protein: CASSFAGTEPQHF.

The rearrangement uses TRBV27 and TRBJ2-1; 8 bases are shared with TRBD2. The V segment lost 1 base and the J segment 6 bases; nucleotides outside the gene matches: 8. The CDR3 runs 16 residues. Germline V gives CDR1 MNHEY, CDR2 SMNVEV (reference sequence). CDR3 sequence reads: CASSLYLKAGVNEQFF. CDR3 bases: TGTGCCAGCAGTTTATACCTCAAAGCGGGAGTCAATGAGCAGTTCTTC.

V usage is TRBV9 and J usage is TRBJ2-3; 15 bases are shared with TRBD2. The CDR3 is made up of 17 amino acids. Germline loops: CDR1 SGDLS, CDR2 YYNGEE. Trimming at V came to 2 bases and at J to 4 bases, leaving 5 bases not matched to a gene. The DNA of the CDR3 is TGTGCCAGCAGCGTGTGGGGACTAGCGGGAGGTCCAGATACGCAGTATTTT. Translated: CASSVWGLAGGPDTQYF.

The V and J genes are TRBV27 and TRBJ1-6; D gene unclear. Per the germline V gene, CDR1 is MNHEY and CDR2 is SMNVEV (reference sequence). V was cut by 8 bases and J by 8 bases, with 16 bases left in between. This CDR3 is 14 amino acids long. CDR3 in amino acids: CASGPGFIDSPLHF. CDR3 nucleotides: TGTGCCAGCGGGCCCGGGTTTATTGATTCACCCCTCCACTTT.

The chain carries TRBV5-1 and TRBJ1-1; TRBD1 might be the D (6 bases). Per germline, CDR1 SGHRS and CDR2 YFSETQ. This CDR3 is built from 16 residues. V lost 2 bases, J lost 0 bases, and 14 bases lay in between. CDR3 amino acids: CASSFGGGVMNTEAFF. The CDR3 DNA follows: TGCGCCAGCAGCTTTGGAGGGGGGGTAATGAACACTGAAGCTTTCTTT.

A word on this clonotype: At one end the junction does not follow the germline gene, possibly because of a read error. The V gene is TRBV7-7, the J gene TRBJ2-3; D call uncertain. CDR1 SSHAT and CDR2 FNYEAQ come from the germline V gene (reference sequence). There are 13 residues in the CDR3. CDR3 protein: CASSLSETDTQYF. The CDR3, as DNA: TGTGCTAGCAGCTTATCAGAGACAGATACGCAGTATTTT. The whole variable domain, remainder taken from reference TRBV7-7 and TRBJ2-3, is GAGVSQSPRYKVTKRGQDVTLRCDPISSHATLYWYQQALGQGPEFLTYFNYEAQPDKSGLPSDRFSAERPEGSISTLTIQRTEQRDSAMYRCASSLSETDTQYFGPGTRLTVL.

Only a few counts were recorded for this clonotype. The chain couples TRBV20-1 to TRBJ2-1; D gene ambiguous. There are 16 residues in the CDR3. Germline CDR1 DFQATT, CDR2 SNEGSKA (reference sequence). The ends were cut back, 3 bases at V and 2 bases at J, with 17 bases in the middle. This chain's CDR3 is CSARDSGRQAYNEQFF. CDR3 DNA: TGCAGTGCTAGGGATTCGGGCAGGCAAGCCTACAATGAGCAGTTCTTC.

On this clonotype: Because it lacks the conserved phenylalanine or tryptophan at the end, this CDR3 is likely a read error. The J gene is TRBJ2-1, the V gene TRBV6-2 or TRBV6-3; weak D call: TRBD1 (6 bases). CDR3 length equals 15 residues. Looked up from germline, CDR1 is MNHEY and CDR2 is SVGEGT. Here the CDR3 DNA reads TGTGCCAGCAGTCCAGACAGGTATTCCTACAACGAGCAGTTCTCC. Translating gives CASSPDRYSYNEQFS.

The rearrangement links TRBV9 to TRBJ2-1; TRBD2 aligns across 9 bases. CDR3 length equals 15 residues. From germline, CDR1 is SGDLS and CDR2 YYNGEE. Trimming at V came to 3 bases and at J to 3 bases, leaving 4 bases not matched to a gene. For the CDR3, the DNA is TGTGCCAGCAGCGCAGAAGCGGGAGGCTACAATGAGCAGTTCTTC. This translates into CASSAEAGGYNEQFF.

The chain links TRBV7-9 to TRBJ2-1; possibly TRBD2 for D (6 bases). Germline CDR1 SEHNR, CDR2 FQNEAQ (reference sequence). The CDR3 is 12 amino acids. V was trimmed by 2 bases and J by 15 bases, leaving 14 bases between them. CDR3 DNA: TGTGCCAGCAGCTTAACGGGGACTTCGGGGTTCTTC. Translating it yields CASSLTGTSGFF.

This clonotype was counted a few times. J is TRBJ2-2 and V is TRBV6-5; the D call may be TRBD1 or TRBD2 (5 bases each). From germline, CDR1 is MNHEY and CDR2 SVGAGI. Between the trimmed V and J ends, which lost 2 bases and 4 bases, there was a span of 11 bases. The CDR3 has 15 amino acids. CDR3 amino acids: CASSYGASFTGELFF. The CDR3 nucleotides read TGTGCCAGCAGTTACGGGGCTAGCTTCACCGGGGAGCTGTTTTTT.

The rearrangement uses TRBV10-3 and TRBJ2-7; D may be TRBD1 or TRBD2 (6 bases each). V dropped 10 bases and J dropped 2 bases, with 21 bases sitting between them. The CDR3 extends over 15 amino acids. Germline CDR1 and CDR2: ENHRY and SYGVKD. CDR3 loop: CATLPGGQAPYEQYF. In DNA, the CDR3 is TGTGCCACCTTACCCGGGGGCCAGGCTCCCTACGAGCAGTACTTC.